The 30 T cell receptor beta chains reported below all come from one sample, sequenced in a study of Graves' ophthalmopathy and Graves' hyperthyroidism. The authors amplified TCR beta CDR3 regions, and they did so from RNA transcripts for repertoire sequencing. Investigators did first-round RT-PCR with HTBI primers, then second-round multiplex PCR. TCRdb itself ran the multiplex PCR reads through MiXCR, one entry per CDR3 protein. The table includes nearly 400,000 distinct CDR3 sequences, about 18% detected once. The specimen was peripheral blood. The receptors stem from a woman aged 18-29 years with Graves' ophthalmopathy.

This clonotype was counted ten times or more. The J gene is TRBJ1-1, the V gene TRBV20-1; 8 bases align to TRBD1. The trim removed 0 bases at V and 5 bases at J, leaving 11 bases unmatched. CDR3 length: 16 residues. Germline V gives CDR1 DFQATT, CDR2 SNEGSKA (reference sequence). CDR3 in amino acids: CSARDLTWTGRTEAFF. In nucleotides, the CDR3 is TGCAGTGCTAGAGATCTTACATGGACAGGGCGTACTGAAGCTTTCTTT.

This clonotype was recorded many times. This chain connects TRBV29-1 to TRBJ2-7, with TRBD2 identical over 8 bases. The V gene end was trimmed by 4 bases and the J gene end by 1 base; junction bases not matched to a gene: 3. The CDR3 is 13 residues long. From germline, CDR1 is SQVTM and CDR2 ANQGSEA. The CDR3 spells CSVAGGGSYEQYF. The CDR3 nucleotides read TGCAGCGTTGCCGGGGGGGGATCCTACGAGCAGTACTTC.

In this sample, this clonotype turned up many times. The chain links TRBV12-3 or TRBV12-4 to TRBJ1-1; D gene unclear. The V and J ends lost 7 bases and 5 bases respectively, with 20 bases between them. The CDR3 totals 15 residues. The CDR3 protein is CASILSRVGRTEAFF. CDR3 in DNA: TGTGCCAGCATCCTATCCCGGGTCGGTAGGACTGAAGCTTTCTTT.

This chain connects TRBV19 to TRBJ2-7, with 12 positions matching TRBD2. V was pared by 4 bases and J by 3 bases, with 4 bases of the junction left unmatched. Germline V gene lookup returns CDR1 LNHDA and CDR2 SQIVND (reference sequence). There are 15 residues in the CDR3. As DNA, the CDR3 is TGTGCCAGTAGTACGGGACTAGCGGGTCACTACGAGCAGTACTTC. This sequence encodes CASSTGLAGHYEQYF. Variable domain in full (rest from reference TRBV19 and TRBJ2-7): DGGITQSPKYLFRKEGQNVTLSCEQNLNHDAMYWYRQDPGQGLRLIYYSQIVNDFQKGDIAEGYSVSREKKESFPLTVTSAQKNPTAFYLCASSTGLAGHYEQYFGPGTRLTVT.

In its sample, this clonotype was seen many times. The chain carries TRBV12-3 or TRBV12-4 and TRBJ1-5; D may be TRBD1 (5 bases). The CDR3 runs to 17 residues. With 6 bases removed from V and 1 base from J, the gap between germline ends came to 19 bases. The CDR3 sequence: CASSPSSQGLSNQPQHF. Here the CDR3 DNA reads TGTGCCAGCAGCCCATCATCCCAGGGATTGAGCAATCAGCCCCAGCATTTT.

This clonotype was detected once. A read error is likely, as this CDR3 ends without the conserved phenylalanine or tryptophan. The CDR3 reads CASDNRGREQYL. DNA of the CDR3: TGTGCCAGCGACAATCGGGGTCGCGAGCAGTACCTC. This chain joins TRBV2 and TRBJ2-7; D might be TRBD2 (5 bases). In germline, CDR1 is SNHLY, CDR2 FYNNEI. This CDR3 is 12 amino acids long. Trimming stripped 8 bases from V and 6 bases from J, with 14 bases between.

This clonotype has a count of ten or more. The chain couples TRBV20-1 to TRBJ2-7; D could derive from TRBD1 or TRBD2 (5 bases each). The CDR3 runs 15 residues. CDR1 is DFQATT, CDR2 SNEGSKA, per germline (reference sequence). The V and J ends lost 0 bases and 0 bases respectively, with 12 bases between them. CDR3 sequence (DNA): TGCAGTGCTAGAGATCTGGGGGTTAGCTCCTACGAGCAGTACTTC. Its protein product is CSARDLGVSSYEQYF.

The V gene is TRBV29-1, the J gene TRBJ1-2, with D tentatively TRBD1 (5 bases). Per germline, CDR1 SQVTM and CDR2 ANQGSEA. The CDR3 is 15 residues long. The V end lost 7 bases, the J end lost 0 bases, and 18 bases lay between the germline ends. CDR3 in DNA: TGCAGCGCCAATGGCAGGGTTGGAGCTAACTATGGCTACACCTTC. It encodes CSANGRVGANYGYTF.

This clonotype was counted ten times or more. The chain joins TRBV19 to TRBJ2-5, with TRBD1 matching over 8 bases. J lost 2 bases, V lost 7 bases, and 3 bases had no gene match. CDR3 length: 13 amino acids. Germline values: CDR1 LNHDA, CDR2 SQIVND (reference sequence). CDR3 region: CASKDRGQETQYF. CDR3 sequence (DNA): TGTGCCAGTAAAGACAGGGGTCAAGAGACCCAGTACTTC.

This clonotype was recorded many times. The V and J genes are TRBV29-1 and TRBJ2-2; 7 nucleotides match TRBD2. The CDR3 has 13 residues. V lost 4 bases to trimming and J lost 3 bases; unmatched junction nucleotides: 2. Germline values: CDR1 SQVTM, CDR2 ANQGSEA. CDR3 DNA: TGCAGCGTTGTTGCGGGGGACACCGGGGAGCTGTTTTTT. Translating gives CSVVAGDTGELFF.

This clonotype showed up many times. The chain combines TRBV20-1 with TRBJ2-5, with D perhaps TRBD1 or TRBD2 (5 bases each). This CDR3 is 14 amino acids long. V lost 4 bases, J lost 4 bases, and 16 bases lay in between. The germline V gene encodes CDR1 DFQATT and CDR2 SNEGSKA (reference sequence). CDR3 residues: CSAIRAGSTETQYF. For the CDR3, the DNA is TGCAGTGCTATAAGGGCAGGGAGTACAGAGACCCAGTACTTC.

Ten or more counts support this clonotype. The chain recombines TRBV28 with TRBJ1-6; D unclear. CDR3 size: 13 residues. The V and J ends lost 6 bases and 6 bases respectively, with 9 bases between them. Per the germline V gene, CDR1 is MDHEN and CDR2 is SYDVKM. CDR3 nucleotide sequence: TGTGCCAGCAGAGATGATGGTAATTCACCCCTCCACTTT. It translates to CASRDDGNSPLHF.

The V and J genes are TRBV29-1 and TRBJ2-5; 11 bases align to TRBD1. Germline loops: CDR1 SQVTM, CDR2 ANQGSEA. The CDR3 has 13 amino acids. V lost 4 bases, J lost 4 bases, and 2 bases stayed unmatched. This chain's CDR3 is CSVVGQGAETQYF. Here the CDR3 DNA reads TGCAGCGTTGTAGGACAGGGGGCAGAGACCCAGTACTTC.

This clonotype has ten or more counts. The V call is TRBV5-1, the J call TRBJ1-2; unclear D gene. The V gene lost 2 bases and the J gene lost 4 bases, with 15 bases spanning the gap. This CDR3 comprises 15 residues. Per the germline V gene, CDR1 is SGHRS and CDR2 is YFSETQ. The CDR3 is CASSFEGSIAYGYTF. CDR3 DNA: TGCGCCAGCAGCTTTGAGGGATCGATAGCCTATGGCTACACCTTC.

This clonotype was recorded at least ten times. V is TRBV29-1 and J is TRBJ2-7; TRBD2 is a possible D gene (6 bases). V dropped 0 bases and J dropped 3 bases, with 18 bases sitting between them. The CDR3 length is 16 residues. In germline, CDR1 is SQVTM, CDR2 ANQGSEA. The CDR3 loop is CSVEDPGPGESYEQYF. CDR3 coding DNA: TGCAGCGTTGAAGATCCGGGTCCGGGGGAGAGCTACGAGCAGTACTTC.

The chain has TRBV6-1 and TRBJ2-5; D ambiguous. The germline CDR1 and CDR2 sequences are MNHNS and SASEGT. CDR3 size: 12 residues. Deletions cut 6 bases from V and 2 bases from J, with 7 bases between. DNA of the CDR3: TGTGCCAGCAGGGACGGACAAGAGACCCAGTACTTC. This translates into CASRDGQETQYF.

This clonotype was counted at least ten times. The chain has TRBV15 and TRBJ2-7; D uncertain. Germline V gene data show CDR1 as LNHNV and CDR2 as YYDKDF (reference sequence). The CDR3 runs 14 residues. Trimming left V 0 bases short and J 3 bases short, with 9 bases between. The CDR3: CATSRDLLNYEQYF. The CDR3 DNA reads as TGTGCCACCAGCAGAGATCTACTAAACTACGAGCAGTACTTC. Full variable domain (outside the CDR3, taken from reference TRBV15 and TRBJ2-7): DAMVIQNPRYQVTQFGKPVTLSCSQTLNHNVMYWYQQKSSQAPKLLFHYYDKDFNNEADTPDNFQSRRPNTSFCFLDIRSPGLGDTAMYLCATSRDLLNYEQYFGPGTRLTVT.

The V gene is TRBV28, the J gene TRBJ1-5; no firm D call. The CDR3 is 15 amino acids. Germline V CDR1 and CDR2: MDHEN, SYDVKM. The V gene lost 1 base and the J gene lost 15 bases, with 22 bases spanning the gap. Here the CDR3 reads CASSLSALEHWSWHF. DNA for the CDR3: TGTGCCAGCAGTTTATCCGCTTTAGAACACTGGTCGTGGCATTTT.

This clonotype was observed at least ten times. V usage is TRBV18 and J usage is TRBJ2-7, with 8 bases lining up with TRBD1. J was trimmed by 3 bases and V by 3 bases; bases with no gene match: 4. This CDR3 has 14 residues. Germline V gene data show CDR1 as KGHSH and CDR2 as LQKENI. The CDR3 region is CASSPGQAGYEQYF. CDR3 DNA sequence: TGTGCCAGCTCACCGGGACAGGCGGGCTACGAGCAGTACTTC.

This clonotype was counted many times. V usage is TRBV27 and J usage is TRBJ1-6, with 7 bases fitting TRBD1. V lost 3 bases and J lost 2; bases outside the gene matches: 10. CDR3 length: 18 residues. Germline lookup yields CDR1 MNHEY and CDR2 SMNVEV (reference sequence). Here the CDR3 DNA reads TGTGCCAGCAGTTTCCTGACAGGGCCTGACCCCTATAATTCACCCCTCCACTTT. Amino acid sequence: CASSFLTGPDPYNSPLHF.

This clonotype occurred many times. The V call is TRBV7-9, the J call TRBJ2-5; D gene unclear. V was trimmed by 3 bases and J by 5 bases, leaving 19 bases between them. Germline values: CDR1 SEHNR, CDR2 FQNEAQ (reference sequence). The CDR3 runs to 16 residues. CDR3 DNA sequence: TGTGCCAGCAGCTTTGGTACGATCGGGTCAAAGGAGACCCAGTACTTC. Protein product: CASSFGTIGSKETQYF.

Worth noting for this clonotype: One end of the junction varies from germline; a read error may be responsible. The CDR3 DNA follows: TGTGCCAGCAGCTTAGTGGTCTCCAACGAGCAGTACTTC. Translation gives CASSLVVSNEQYF. V is TRBV7-9 and J is TRBJ2-7, with unresolved D. This CDR3 comprises 13 residues. Germline assignment: CDR1 SEHNR and CDR2 FQNEAQ (reference sequence).

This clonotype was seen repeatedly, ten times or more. In DNA, the CDR3 is TGTGCCAGCAGTTTAAATTGGCAGGGGTCAGGGGAGCAGTACTTC. It specifies CASSLNWQGSGEQYF. The chain uses TRBV28 and TRBJ2-7; the D gene is possibly TRBD1 (6 bases). V was pared by 2 bases and J by 7 bases, with 18 bases between. Germline V lookup: CDR1 MDHEN, CDR2 SYDVKM. This CDR3 has 15 amino acids. The variable domain in full, with the rest retrieved from reference TRBV28 and TRBJ2-7, is DVKVTQSSRYLVKRTGEKVFLECVQDMDHENMFWYRQDPGLGLRLIYFSYDVKMKEKGDIPEGYSVSREKKERFSLILESASTNQTSMYLCASSLNWQGSGEQYFGPGTRLTVT.

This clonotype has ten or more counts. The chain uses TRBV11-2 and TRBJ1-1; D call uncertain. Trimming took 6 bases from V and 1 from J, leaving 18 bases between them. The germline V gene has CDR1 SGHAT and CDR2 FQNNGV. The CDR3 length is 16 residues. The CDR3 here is CASSPGRQLGNTEAFF. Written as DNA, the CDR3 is TGTGCCAGCAGTCCAGGCCGCCAATTGGGGAACACTGAAGCTTTCTTT. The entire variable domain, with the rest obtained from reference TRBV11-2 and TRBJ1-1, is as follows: EAGVAQSPRYKIIEKRQSVAFWCNPISGHATLYWYQQILGQGPKLLIQFQNNGVVDDSQLPKDRFSAERLKGVDSTLKIQPAKLEDSAVYLCASSPGRQLGNTEAFFGQGTRLTVV.

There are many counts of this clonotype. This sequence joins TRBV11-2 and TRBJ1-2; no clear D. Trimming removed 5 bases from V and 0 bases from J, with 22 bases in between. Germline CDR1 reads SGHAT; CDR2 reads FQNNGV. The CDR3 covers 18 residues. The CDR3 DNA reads TGTGCCAGCAGCGGCGAGGTACCCGGGCAGAACTCTAACTATGGCTACACCTTC. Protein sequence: CASSGEVPGQNSNYGYTF.

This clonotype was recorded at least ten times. CDR3 loop: CASNNAGELFF. The CDR3 region has the DNA TGTGCCAGCAATAATGCCGGGGAGCTGTTTTTT. This chain joins TRBV2 and TRBJ2-2; D unresolved. Trimming removed 7 bases from V and 6 bases from J, with 6 bases in between. Germline CDR1 is SNHLY and CDR2 is FYNNEI. The CDR3 covers 11 residues.

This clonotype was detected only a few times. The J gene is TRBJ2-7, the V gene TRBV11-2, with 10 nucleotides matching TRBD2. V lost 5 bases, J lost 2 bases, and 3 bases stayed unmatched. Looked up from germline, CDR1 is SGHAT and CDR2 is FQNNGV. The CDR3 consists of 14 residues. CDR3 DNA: TGTGCCAGCAGCGGACTAGCGGACGCCTACGAGCAGTACTTC. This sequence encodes CASSGLADAYEQYF.

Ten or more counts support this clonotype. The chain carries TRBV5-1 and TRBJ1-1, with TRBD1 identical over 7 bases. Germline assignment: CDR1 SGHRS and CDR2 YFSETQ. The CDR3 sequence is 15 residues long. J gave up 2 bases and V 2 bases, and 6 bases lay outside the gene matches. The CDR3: CASSLDTGVNTEAFF. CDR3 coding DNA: TGCGCCAGCAGCTTAGATACAGGGGTAAACACTGAAGCTTTCTTT.

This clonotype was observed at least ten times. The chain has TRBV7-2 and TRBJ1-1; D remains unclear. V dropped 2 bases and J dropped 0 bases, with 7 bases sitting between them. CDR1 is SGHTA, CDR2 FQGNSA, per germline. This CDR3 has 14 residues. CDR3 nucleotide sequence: TGTGCCAGCAGCTTAAAACGGGTGAACACTGAAGCTTTCTTT. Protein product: CASSLKRVNTEAFF.

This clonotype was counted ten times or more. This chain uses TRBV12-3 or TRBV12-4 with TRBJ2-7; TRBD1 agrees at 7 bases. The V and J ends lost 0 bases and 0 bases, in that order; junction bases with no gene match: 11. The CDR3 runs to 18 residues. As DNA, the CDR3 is TGTGCCAGCAGTTTAGCCCGGCGACAGGGCAAGTTCTCCTACGAGCAGTACTTC. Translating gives CASSLARRQGKFSYEQYF.